The source of this T cell receptor (beta chain) is a study of metastatic and nonmetastatic thyroid tumors. On the study more broadly: For malignant and benign thyroid patients, tumor or nodule tissue and blood were the sources whose repertoires were compared.

Authors' data handling: Across clinicopathological groups, CDR3 differences served as the basis for building a distant-metastasis classifier for papillary thyroid cancer. TCRdb redid the clone calls on the PCR reads using MiXCR. The V and J calls follow TCRdb's processing rather than the paper's. In the table there are approximately 16,000 clones, 12% of which are singletons. This clone came up many times. Its matching antigen is unknown. General study results and limits: Within blood and tumor, benign nodules reportedly had significantly lower TCR beta diversity than malignant thyroid tumors did.

Ahead of thyroid surgery, no patient had received treatment of any kind. In germline, CDR1 is SQVTM, CDR2 ANQGSEA. Trimming took 6 bases from V and 1 from J; bases not matched to a gene: 10. This CDR3 region has 17 residues. The rearrangement joins TRBV29-1 to TRBJ2-3, with 13 bases lining up with TRBD2. Specimen: tumor tissue. The source is a female donor with papillary thyroid cancer or a benign thyroid nodule (not recorded which). Some clones in this sample may be carry-over from other donors' samples. CDR3 DNA sequence: TGCAGCGTGGACGGACTAGCGGGGGCCTCTGGCACAGATACGCAGTATTTT. Translating gives CSVDGLAGASGTDTQYF.